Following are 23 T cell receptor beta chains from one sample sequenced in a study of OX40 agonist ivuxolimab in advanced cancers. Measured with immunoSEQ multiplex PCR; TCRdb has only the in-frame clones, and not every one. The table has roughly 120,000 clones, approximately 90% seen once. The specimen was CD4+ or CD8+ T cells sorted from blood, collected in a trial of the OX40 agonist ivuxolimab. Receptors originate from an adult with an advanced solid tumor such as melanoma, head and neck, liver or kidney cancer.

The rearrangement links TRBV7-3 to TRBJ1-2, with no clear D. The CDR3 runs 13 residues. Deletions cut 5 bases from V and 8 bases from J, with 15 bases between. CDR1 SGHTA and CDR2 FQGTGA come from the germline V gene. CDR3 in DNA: TGTGCCAGCAGCCTCCCGGGAAGGGAAGGCTACACCTTC. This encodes CASSLPGREGYTF. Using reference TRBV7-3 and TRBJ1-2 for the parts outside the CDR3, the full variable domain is GAGVSQTPSNKVTEKGKYVELRCDPISGHTALYWYRQSLGQGPEFLIYFQGTGAADDSGLPNDRFFAVRPEGSVSTLKIQRTERGDSAVYLCASSLPGREGYTFGSGTRLTVV.

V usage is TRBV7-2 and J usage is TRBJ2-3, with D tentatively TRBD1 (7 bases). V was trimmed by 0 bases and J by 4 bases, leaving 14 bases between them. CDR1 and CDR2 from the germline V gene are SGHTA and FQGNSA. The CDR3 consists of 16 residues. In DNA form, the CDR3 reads TGTGCCAGCAGCTTAGCGTGGGCAGGGGGGTCAGATACGCAGTATTTT. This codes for CASSLAWAGGSDTQYF.

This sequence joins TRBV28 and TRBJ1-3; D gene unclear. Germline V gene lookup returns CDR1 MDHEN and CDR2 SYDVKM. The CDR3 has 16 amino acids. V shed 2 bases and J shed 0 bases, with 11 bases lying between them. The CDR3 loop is CASSLSPPISGNTIYF. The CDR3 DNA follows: TGTGCCAGCAGTTTAAGCCCGCCGATCTCTGGAAACACCATATATTTT. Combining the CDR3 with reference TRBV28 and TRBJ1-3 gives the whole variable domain DVKVTQSSRYLVKRTGEKVFLECVQDMDHENMFWYRQDPGLGLRLIYFSYDVKMKEKGDIPEGYSVSREKKERFSLILESASTNQTSMYLCASSLSPPISGNTIYFGEGSWLTVV.

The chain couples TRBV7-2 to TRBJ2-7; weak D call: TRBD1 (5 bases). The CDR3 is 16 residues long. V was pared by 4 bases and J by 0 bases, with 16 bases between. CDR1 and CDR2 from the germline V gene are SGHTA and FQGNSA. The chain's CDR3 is CASSSQGFRGSYEQYF. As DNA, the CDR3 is TGTGCCAGCAGCTCCCAGGGTTTTAGGGGCTCCTACGAGCAGTACTTC.

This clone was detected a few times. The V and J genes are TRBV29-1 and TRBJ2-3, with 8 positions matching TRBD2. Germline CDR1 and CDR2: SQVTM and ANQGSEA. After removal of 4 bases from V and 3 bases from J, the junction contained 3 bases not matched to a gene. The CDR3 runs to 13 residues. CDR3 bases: TGCAGCGTTGGGGCGGGGGGTACAGATACGCAGTATTTT. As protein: CSVGAGGTDTQYF.

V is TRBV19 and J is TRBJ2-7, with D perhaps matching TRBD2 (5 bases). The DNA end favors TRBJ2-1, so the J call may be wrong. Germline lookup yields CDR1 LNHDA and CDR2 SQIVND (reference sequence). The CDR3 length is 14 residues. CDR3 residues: CASRPREPRSEQFF. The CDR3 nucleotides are TGTGCCAGTAGACCCCGGGAACCCCGATCTGAGCAGTTCTTC.

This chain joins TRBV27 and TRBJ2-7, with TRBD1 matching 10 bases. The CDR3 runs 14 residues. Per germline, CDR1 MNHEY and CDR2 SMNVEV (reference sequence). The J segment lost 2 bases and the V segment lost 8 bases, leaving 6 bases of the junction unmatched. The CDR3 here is CASAWDRGTYEQYF. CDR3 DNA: TGTGCCAGCGCATGGGACAGGGGAACCTACGAGCAGTACTTC.

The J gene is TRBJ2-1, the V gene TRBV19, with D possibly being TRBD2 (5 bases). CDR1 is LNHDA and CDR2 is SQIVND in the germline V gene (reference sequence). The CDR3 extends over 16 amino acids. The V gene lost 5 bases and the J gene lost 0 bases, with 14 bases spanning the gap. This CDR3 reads CASSVRLSSSYNEQFF. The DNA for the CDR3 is TGTGCCAGTAGTGTCCGACTATCGAGCTCCTACAATGAGCAGTTCTTC.

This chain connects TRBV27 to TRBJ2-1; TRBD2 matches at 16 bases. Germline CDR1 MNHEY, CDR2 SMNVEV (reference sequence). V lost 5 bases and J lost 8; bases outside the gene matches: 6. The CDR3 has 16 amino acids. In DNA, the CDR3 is TGTGCCAGCAGTCCTGGGACTAGCGGGGGGGCGTATGAGCAGTTCTTC. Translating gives CASSPGTSGGAYEQFF.

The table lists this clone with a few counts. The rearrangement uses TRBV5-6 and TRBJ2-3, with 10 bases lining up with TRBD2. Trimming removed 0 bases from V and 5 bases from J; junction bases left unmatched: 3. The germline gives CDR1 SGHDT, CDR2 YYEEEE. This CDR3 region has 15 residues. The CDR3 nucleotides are TGTGCCAGCAGCTTGGCTCTAGCGGGGGTAGATACGCAGTATTTT. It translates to CASSLALAGVDTQYF.

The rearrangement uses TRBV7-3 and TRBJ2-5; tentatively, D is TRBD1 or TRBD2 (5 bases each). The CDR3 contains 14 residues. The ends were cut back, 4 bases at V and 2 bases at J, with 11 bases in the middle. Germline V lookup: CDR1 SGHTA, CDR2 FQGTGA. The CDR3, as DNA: TGTGCCAGCAGCTACCACGAGGGGCAAGAGACCCAGTACTTC. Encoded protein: CASSYHEGQETQYF.

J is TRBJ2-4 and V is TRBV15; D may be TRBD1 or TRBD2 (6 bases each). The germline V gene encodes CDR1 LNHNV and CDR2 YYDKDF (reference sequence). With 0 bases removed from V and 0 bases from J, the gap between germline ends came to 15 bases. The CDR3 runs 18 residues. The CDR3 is CATSRDSTGALAKNIQYF. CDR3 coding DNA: TGTGCCACCAGCAGAGATTCAACGGGGGCTCTAGCCAAAAACATTCAGTACTTC.

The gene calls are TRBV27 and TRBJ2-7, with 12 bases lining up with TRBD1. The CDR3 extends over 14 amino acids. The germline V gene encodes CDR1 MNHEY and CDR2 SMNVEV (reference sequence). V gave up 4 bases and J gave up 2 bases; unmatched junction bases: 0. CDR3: CASSWDRGPYEQYF. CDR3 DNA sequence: TGTGCCAGCAGTTGGGACAGGGGGCCCTACGAGCAGTACTTC.

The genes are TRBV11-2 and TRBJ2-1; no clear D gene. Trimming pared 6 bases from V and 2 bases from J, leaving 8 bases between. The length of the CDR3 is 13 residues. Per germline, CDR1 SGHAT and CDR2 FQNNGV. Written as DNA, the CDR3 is TGTGCCAGCAGGAGAGGTGCCTACAATGAGCAGTTCTTC. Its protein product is CASRRGAYNEQFF.

The chain's CDR3 is CATSSGRTGELFF. CDR3 nucleotide sequence: TGTGCCACCAGTAGCGGCAGGACCGGGGAGCTGTTTTTT. The J gene is TRBJ2-2, the V gene TRBV15, with TRBD2 as a possible D gene (6 bases). Between the trimmed V and J ends, which lost 6 bases and 5 bases, there was a span of 10 bases. CDR1 and CDR2 from the germline V gene are LNHNV and YYDKDF (reference sequence). The CDR3 is 13 amino acids.

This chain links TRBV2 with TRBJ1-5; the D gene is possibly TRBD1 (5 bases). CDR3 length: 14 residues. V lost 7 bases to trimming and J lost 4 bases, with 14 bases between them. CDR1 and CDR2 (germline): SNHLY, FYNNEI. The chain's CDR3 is CASKPGTSNQPQHF. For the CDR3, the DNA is TGTGCCAGCAAACCCGGGACTTCTAATCAGCCCCAGCATTTT.

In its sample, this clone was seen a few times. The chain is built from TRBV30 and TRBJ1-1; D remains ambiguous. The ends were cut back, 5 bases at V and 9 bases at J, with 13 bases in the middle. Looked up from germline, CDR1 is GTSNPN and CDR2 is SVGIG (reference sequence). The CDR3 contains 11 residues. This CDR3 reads CAWEKSPQAFF. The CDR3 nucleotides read TGTGCCTGGGAGAAGTCCCCACAAGCTTTCTTT.

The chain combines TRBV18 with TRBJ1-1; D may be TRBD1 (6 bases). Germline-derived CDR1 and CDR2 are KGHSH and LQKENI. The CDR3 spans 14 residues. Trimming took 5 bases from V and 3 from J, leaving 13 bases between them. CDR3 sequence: CASSENREDTEAFF. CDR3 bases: TGTGCCAGCTCAGAAAACAGGGAGGACACTGAAGCTTTCTTT.

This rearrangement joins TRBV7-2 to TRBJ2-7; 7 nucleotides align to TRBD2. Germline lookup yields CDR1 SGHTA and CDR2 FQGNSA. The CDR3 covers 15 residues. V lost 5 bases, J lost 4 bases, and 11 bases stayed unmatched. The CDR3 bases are TGTGCCAGCAGCCCCGTGAGACTAGCTATATACGAGCAGTACTTC. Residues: CASSPVRLAIYEQYF.

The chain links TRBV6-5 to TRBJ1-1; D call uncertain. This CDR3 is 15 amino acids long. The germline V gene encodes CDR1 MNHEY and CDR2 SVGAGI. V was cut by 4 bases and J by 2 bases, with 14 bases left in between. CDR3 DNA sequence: TGTGCCAGCAGTTCCCCGCGGTCTGGCAACACTGAAGCTTTCTTT. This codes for CASSSPRSGNTEAFF.

Here the CDR3 reads CAISRKTQYF. The CDR3 region has the DNA TGTGCCATCTCGCGGAAGACCCAGTACTTC. This rearrangement joins TRBV19 to TRBJ2-5; no reliable D call. Germline V gives CDR1 LNHDA, CDR2 SQIVND (reference sequence). V was clipped by 10 bases and J by 6 bases, with 9 bases between them. The CDR3 contains 10 residues.

The CDR3 DNA sequence: TGCGCCAGCAGCGCAAACGCGGGGGGCCATCCCACAGATACGCAGTATTTT. It translates to CASSANAGGHPTDTQYF. The chain couples TRBV5-1 to TRBJ2-3; 8 bases agree with TRBD2. The CDR3 has 17 residues. In germline, CDR1 is SGHRS, CDR2 YFSETQ. The junction had 12 bases not matched to a gene; V was cut back by 4 bases and J by 2 bases.

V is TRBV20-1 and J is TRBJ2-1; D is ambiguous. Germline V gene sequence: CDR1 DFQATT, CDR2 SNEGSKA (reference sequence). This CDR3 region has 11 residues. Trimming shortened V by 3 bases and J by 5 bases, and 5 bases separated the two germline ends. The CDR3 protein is CSASDNNEQFF. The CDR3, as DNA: TGCAGTGCTAGCGATAACAATGAGCAGTTCTTC.